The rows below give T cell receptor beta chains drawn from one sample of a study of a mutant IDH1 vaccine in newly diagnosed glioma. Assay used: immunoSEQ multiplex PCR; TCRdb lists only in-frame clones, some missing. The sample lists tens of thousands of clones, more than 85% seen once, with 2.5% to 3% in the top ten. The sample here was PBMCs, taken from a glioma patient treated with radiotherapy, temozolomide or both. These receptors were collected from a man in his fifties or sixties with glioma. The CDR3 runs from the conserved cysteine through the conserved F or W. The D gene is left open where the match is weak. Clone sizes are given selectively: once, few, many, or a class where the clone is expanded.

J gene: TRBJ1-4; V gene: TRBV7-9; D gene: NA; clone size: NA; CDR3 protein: CASSFIGANEKLFF
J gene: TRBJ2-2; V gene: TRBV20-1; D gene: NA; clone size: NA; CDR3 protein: CSASPTGELFF
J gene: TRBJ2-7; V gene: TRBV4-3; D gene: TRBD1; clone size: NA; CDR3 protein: CASSQRDSPSYEQYF
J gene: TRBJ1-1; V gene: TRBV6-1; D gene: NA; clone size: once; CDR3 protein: CASSEYRGYSEAFF
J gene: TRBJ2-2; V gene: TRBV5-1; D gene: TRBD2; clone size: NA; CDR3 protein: CASSTASGRTPGELFF
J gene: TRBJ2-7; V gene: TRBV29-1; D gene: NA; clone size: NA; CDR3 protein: CSVLGGNEQYF
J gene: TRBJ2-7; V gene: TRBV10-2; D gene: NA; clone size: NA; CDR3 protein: CASSEGQWEQYF
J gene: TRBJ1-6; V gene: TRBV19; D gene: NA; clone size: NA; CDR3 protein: CATKTGTGNSPLHF
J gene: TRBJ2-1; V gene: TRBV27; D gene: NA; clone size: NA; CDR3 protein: CASSPRGNRDNNEQFF
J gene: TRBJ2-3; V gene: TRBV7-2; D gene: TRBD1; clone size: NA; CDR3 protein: CASSLDRGVGTDTQYF
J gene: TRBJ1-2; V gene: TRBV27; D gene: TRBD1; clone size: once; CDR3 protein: CASSLVGQGRRANYGYTF
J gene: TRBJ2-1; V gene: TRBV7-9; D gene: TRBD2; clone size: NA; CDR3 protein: CASSPNWGGEQFF
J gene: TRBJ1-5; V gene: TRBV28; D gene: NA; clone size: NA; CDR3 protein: CASSPVRGNQPQHF
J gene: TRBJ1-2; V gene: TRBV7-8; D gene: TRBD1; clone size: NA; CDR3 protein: CASSAYTGENSYTF
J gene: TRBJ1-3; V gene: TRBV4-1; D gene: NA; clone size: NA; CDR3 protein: CASSQVAWGSGNTIYF